Below are 20 T cell receptor beta chains sequenced from a single sample in a study of early T cells in non-severe SARS-CoV-2 infection. TCRdb re-derived calls from the 5' RACE reads in MiXCR, one entry per CDR3 protein. The table shows tens of thousands of distinct CDR3 sequences, with approximately 13% occurring only once. Sequencing input: whole blood. Source of these receptors: an adult who was a healthcare worker with PCR-confirmed SARS-CoV-2 infection or an uninfected control (not recorded which).

This clonotype was seen a handful of times. CDR3 sequence reads: CASSLGGGSSYNEQFF. CDR3 nucleotide sequence: TGCGCCAGCAGCTTGGGAGGCGGGAGCTCCTACAATGAGCAGTTCTTC. The gene calls are TRBV5-1 and TRBJ2-1; 7 bases line up with TRBD2. This CDR3 is built from 16 residues. Germline CDR1 reads SGHRS; CDR2 reads YFSETQ. Trimming removed 0 bases from V and 0 bases from J; junction bases left unmatched: 3.

The chain combines TRBV12-5 with TRBJ2-3; no firm D call. Per the germline V gene, CDR1 is LGHNT and CDR2 is FRNRAP. V was shortened by 4 bases and J by 6 bases, with 8 bases between the two germline ends. The CDR3 loop spans 12 amino acids. DNA for the CDR3: TGTGCTAGTGGTTCTTCACCGGATACGCAGTATTTT. This translates into CASGSSPDTQYF.

CDR3 protein: CAWSGGVGANVLTF. The CDR3 DNA reads TGTGCCTGGTCCGGGGGGGTCGGGGCCAACGTCCTGACTTTC. This chain links TRBV30 with TRBJ2-6; 8 bases agree with TRBD2. J was trimmed by 4 bases and V by 5 bases; bases with no gene match: 4. The CDR3 has 14 amino acids. Germline values: CDR1 GTSNPN, CDR2 SVGIG (reference sequence).

This clonotype was detected ten times or more. The V call is TRBV11-2, the J call TRBJ2-2, with D unresolved. Germline V CDR1 and CDR2: SGHAT, FQNNGV. Trimming stripped 4 bases from V and 7 bases from J, with 13 bases between. The CDR3 contains 14 residues. CDR3: CASSSRNVGGELFF. The CDR3 coding sequence is TGTGCCAGCAGCTCTCGAAACGTGGGCGGGGAGCTGTTTTTT.

This chain joins TRBV9 and TRBJ2-2, with D maybe TRBD2 (5 bases). The V end was cut by 1 base, the J end by 4 bases, with 11 bases between. The germline CDR1 and CDR2 sequences are SGDLS and YYNGEE. The CDR3 covers 15 residues. The CDR3 DNA reads as TGTGCCAGCAGCGTAACCGGACTCTCCACCGGGGAGCTGTTTTTT. Translated, it gives CASSVTGLSTGELFF.

The V call is TRBV11-2, the J call TRBJ2-4, with TRBD1 as a possible D gene (6 bases). V gave up 5 bases and J gave up 0 bases, with 11 bases separating them. Germline CDR1 SGHAT, CDR2 FQNNGV. The CDR3 spans 15 residues. CDR3 sequence: CASSGLRGAKNIQYF. The CDR3 DNA reads as TGTGCCAGCAGCGGACTCAGGGGAGCCAAAAACATTCAGTACTTC.

The gene calls are TRBV25-1 and TRBJ2-7; 9 bases align to TRBD1. Per germline, CDR1 MGHDK and CDR2 SYGVNS. V trimming: 7 bases; J trimming: 8 bases; junction bases outside the gene matches: 12. The CDR3 loop spans 14 amino acids. The CDR3 is CASIPGTGLGQQYF. In nucleotides, the CDR3 is TGTGCCAGCATCCCCGGGACAGGGCTTGGTCAGCAGTACTTC.

This clonotype was recorded many times. The rearrangement links TRBV6-5 to TRBJ2-7, with 13 bases matching TRBD2. The J segment lost 4 bases and the V segment lost 5 bases, leaving 5 bases of the junction unmatched. This CDR3 has 15 amino acids. Germline V CDR1 and CDR2: MNHEY, SVGAGI. The CDR3 is CASSPGLAGVYEQYF. The CDR3 coding sequence is TGTGCCAGCAGTCCCGGACTAGCGGGAGTATACGAGCAGTACTTC.

This clonotype was counted at least ten times. The CDR3 loop reads CASSDQGHEQYF. The CDR3 bases are TGTGCCAGCAGCGATCAGGGGCACGAGCAGTACTTC. The V gene is TRBV7-2, the J gene TRBJ2-7; perhaps TRBD1 as D (6 bases). V gave up 5 bases and J gave up 5 bases, with 10 bases separating them. CDR1 is SGHTA, CDR2 FQGNSA, per germline. The CDR3 is made up of 12 amino acids.

As concerns this clonotype: An end of the junction does not agree with germline; a read error may underlie this. The genes are TRBV28 and TRBJ1-3; no clear D. CDR3 length: 13 amino acids. Germline V CDR1 and CDR2: MDHEN, SYDVKM. DNA for the CDR3: TGTGCCAGCACTATGAACTCTGAAAACACCATATATTTT. Protein: CASTMNSENTIYF.

This clonotype was seen at least ten times. The V and J genes are TRBV29-1 and TRBJ2-1; 10 positions agree with TRBD2. CDR1 SQVTM and CDR2 ANQGSEA come from the germline V gene. V lost 3 bases, J lost 9 bases, and 8 bases stayed unmatched. This CDR3 is built from 14 residues. CDR3 nucleotides: TGCAGCGTTGACAAAGTTCTAGCGGGAGTTGAGCAGTTCTTC. It specifies CSVDKVLAGVEQFF.

This clonotype was detected many times. The chain uses TRBV5-1 and TRBJ1-2, with TRBD1 matching over 7 bases. The CDR3 is made up of 17 amino acids. Germline V gives CDR1 SGHRS, CDR2 YFSETQ. Trimming cost V 0 bases and J 6 bases; bases outside gene matches: 14. The CDR3 coding sequence is TGCGCCAGCAGCTTGGGACAGGGCACTTATTATCCCAATGGCTACACCTTC. This codes for CASSLGQGTYYPNGYTF.

At least ten counts were recorded for this clonotype. V usage is TRBV7-3 and J usage is TRBJ2-5; D perhaps matches TRBD1 (5 bases). V gave up 2 bases and J gave up 5 bases, with 9 bases separating them. Per germline, CDR1 SGHTA and CDR2 FQGTGA. There are 13 residues in the CDR3. This CDR3 reads CASSLQGWETQYF. In DNA, the CDR3 is TGTGCCAGCAGCTTACAGGGTTGGGAGACCCAGTACTTC.

Here the CDR3 reads CSVTQEEKPQHF. CDR3 DNA sequence: TGCAGTGTTACGCAGGAGGAAAAGCCCCAGCATTTT. The chain couples TRBV20-1 to TRBJ1-5; D gene ambiguous. This CDR3 comprises 12 residues. The germline V gene encodes CDR1 DFQATT and CDR2 SNEGSKA (reference sequence). V was trimmed by 7 bases and J by 8 bases, leaving 15 bases between them.

The sample holds a few counts of this clonotype. V usage is TRBV2 and J usage is TRBJ2-1; D possibly corresponds to TRBD2 (6 bases). The germline V gene has CDR1 SNHLY and CDR2 FYNNEI. There are 14 residues in the CDR3. Trimming cost V 2 bases and J 10 bases, with 15 bases left between them. The CDR3 spells CASSEIGLPPEQFF. The CDR3 DNA reads as TGTGCCAGCAGTGAAATCGGACTACCGCCGGAGCAGTTCTTC.

The chain joins TRBV12-3 or TRBV12-4 to TRBJ1-6; 7 bases are a match to TRBD1. The CDR3 sequence is 14 residues long. Losses at the gene ends were 7 bases for V and 7 bases for J; bases not matched to a gene: 7. In nucleotides, the CDR3 is TGTGCCAGCAATCTCGACAGGGAGAATTCACCCCTCCACTTT. It is translated as CASNLDRENSPLHF.

This clonotype has a count of ten or more. V usage is TRBV11-2 and J usage is TRBJ2-5; the D is unclear. Germline loops: CDR1 SGHAT, CDR2 FQNNGV. The CDR3 runs 13 residues. V was trimmed by 5 bases and J by 0 bases, leaving 7 bases between them. The CDR3 is CASSIRYQETQYF. The CDR3 coding sequence is TGTGCCAGCAGCATCCGGTACCAAGAGACCCAGTACTTC.

In its sample, this clonotype was seen many times. The rearrangement links TRBV12-3 or TRBV12-4 to TRBJ1-2; 7 bases fit TRBD1. J was trimmed by 6 bases and V by 6 bases; bases with no gene match: 7. This CDR3 contains 13 residues. The CDR3 coding sequence is TGTGCCAGCAGGGGCCGGGACAGACATGGCTACACCTTC. Translation: CASRGRDRHGYTF.

This clonotype has ten or more counts. This chain uses TRBV9 with TRBJ2-1; possibly TRBD2 for D (6 bases). Germline V lookup: CDR1 SGDLS, CDR2 YYNGEE. With 0 bases removed from V and 3 bases from J, the gap between germline ends came to 7 bases. This CDR3 is built from 14 residues. CDR3 loop: CASSVAGLYNEQFF. The CDR3 DNA follows: TGTGCCAGCAGCGTAGCGGGACTCTACAATGAGCAGTTCTTC.

This clonotype was counted at least ten times. The chain joins TRBV10-3 to TRBJ2-3; 8 bases fit TRBD2. Germline loops: CDR1 ENHRY, CDR2 SYGVKD. The CDR3 has 13 residues. V dropped 6 bases and J dropped 6; count of bases not matched to a gene: 5. The CDR3 sequence: CAIRGLVEDTQYF. CDR3 nucleotide sequence: TGTGCCATCAGGGGACTAGTTGAGGATACGCAGTATTTT.